This TCR beta chain is drawn from a study of T cells in Graves' hyperthyroidism and ophthalmopathy. Germline CDR1 DFQATT, CDR2 SNEGSKA (reference sequence). Trimming shortened V by 3 bases and J by 0 bases, and 21 bases separated the two germline ends. The CDR3 consists of 18 residues. Amplification of TCR beta CDR3 regions was performed using RNA transcripts as template. When the TCR CDR3 underwent first-round RT-PCR, the HTBI primer set was used. TCRdb independently ran MiXCR on the multiplex PCR reads; one entry per CDR3 protein. The sample carries fewer than 600,000 distinct CDR3 sequences, approximately 14% recorded once.

The chain uses TRBV20-1 and TRBJ2-1; D perhaps matches TRBD2 (5 bases). This sequence was found in a woman aged 18-29 years with Graves' hyperthyroidism. Sequenced material: blood. The DNA for the CDR3 is TGCAGTGCTAGCCTTGGCGGAGGTCCAACCAGCTCCTACAATGAGCAGTTCTTC. Translating gives CSASLGGGPTSSYNEQFF.